The rows below give T cell receptor beta chains drawn from one sample of a study of blood T cells in healthy people across ages. TCRdb re-called the 5' RACE reads with MiXCR, one entry per CDR3 protein. This table holds about 280,000 distinct CDR3 sequences, around 27% found once. Specimen: blood. These receptors originate from an older woman in good health. Each CDR3 is given without its conserved first and last residue. The D gene is left open where the match is weak. Not every row has a clone size; where given, it reads once, few, many or a size class.

len: 9; v_gene: TRBV29-1; d_gene: -; abundance: few; CDR3aa: SVEEQVVAF
len: 9; v_gene: TRBV5-8; d_gene: -; abundance: -; CDR3aa: TSGRGETQY
len: 13; v_gene: TRBV7-9; d_gene: TRBD1; abundance: -; CDR3aa: ASSGTGTNTGELF
len: 14; v_gene: TRBV7-2; d_gene: -; abundance: -; CDR3aa: ASSLALGSSGTTIY
len: 14; v_gene: TRBV6-5; d_gene: TRBD1; abundance: -; CDR3aa: ASSYSRTGDGNTIY
len: 12; v_gene: TRBV6-5; d_gene: -; abundance: few; CDR3aa: ASRPTFEPGEAF
len: 13; v_gene: TRBV5-5; d_gene: -; abundance: -; CDR3aa: ASSLEGRGNTEAF
len: 10; v_gene: TRBV5-1; d_gene: -; abundance: -; CDR3aa: ASHPGGGGYT
len: 11; v_gene: TRBV7-2; d_gene: -; abundance: -; CDR3aa: ASSQTRTDTQY
len: 12; v_gene: TRBV20-1; d_gene: TRBD1; abundance: few; CDR3aa: SAREGTGVSEQY
len: 17; v_gene: TRBV15; d_gene: TRBD2; abundance: -; CDR3aa: ATSREGGGRALIDNEQF
len: 13; v_gene: TRBV28; d_gene: -; abundance: -; CDR3aa: ASSSGSATNEKLF
len: 13; v_gene: TRBV24-1; d_gene: TRBD1; abundance: -; CDR3aa: ATSDTGGQSNEQF
len: 13; v_gene: TRBV3-1; d_gene: TRBD2; abundance: -; CDR3aa: ASSQGLAIYNEQF
len: 18; v_gene: TRBV21-1; d_gene: -; abundance: few; CDR3aa: ASSTGSGLVLQVFNEKLF